This T cell receptor (beta chain) was found in a study of T-cell reconstitution after alpha-beta-depleted transplantation in children. V lost 3 bases, J lost 7 bases, and 15 bases lay in between. Germline CDR1 SGHTA, CDR2 FQGTGA. The CDR3 runs to 14 residues. Unique molecular identifiers were incorporated into the prepared TCRbeta library. A single record per CDR3 protein comes from TCRdb applying MiXCR to the PCR reads. The data hold more than 450,000 distinct CDR3 sequences, with around 16% observed a single time. This sequence was found in a human donor who donated a stem cell graft to a child with acute lymphoblastic leukemia. Specimen: PBMCs from the stem cell graft donor, collected from the stem cell graft. This sequence joins TRBV7-3 and TRBJ2-5, with D possibly matching TRBD2 (6 bases). The CDR3 region is CASSLGLASGTQYF. CDR3 DNA: TGTGCCAGCAGCTTGGGACTCGCCTCAGGGACCCAGTACTTC.